This entry lists 10 T cell receptor beta chains sequenced from one sample in a study of blood T cell repertoires in COVID-19. Generated by immunoSEQ multiplex PCR, the TCRdb table keeps only in-frame clones and is missing some. The sample yields 260,000 or so clones, over 70% seen once. The material sequenced was peripheral blood. The receptors originated from a human donor in a cohort sampled during active COVID-19.

This chain connects TRBV28 to TRBJ2-3; TRBD2 agrees at 10 bases. The length of the CDR3 is 18 residues. V lost 3 bases, J lost 2 bases, and 11 bases stayed unmatched. From germline, CDR1 is MDHEN and CDR2 SYDVKM. CDR3 DNA sequence: TGTGCCAGCAGTTTGTTAGCGGGGGGTCGGGACCTCACAGATACGCAGTATTTT. Protein product: CASSLLAGGRDLTDTQYF. Based on the CDR3 plus reference TRBV28 and TRBJ2-3, the full variable domain is DVKVTQSSRYLVKRTGEKVFLECVQDMDHENMFWYRQDPGLGLRLIYFSYDVKMKEKGDIPEGYSVSREKKERFSLILESASTNQTSMYLCASSLLAGGRDLTDTQYFGPGTRLTVL.

The V gene is TRBV28, the J gene TRBJ2-1, with 9 bases aligning to TRBD1. This CDR3 spans 15 amino acids. Germline V CDR1 and CDR2: MDHEN, SYDVKM. With V trimmed by 4 bases and J by 9 bases, 10 bases remained unmatched. CDR3 bases: TGTGCCAGCAGTTCCAGACAGGGGGTGCAGAGTGAGCAGTTCTTC. Translating it yields CASSSRQGVQSEQFF.

This clone has a handful of counts. The genes are TRBV11-2 and TRBJ2-7, with TRBD2 as a possible D gene (6 bases). Trimming took off 2 bases at V and 5 bases at J, with 19 bases between the two ends. The CDR3 runs to 16 residues. The germline V gene encodes CDR1 SGHAT and CDR2 FQNNGV. As DNA, the CDR3 is TGTGCCAGCAGCTTACGACGGGAGCTAAGTGTCCACGAGCAGTACTTC. Translated, it gives CASSLRRELSVHEQYF.

The chain employs TRBV20-1 and TRBJ1-1; the D is unclear. Germline values: CDR1 DFQATT, CDR2 SNEGSKA (reference sequence). Between the trimmed V and J ends, which lost 1 base and 5 bases, there was a span of 5 bases. The length of the CDR3 is 11 residues. The CDR3 loop reads CSARVPTEAFF. CDR3 coding DNA: TGCAGTGCTAGAGTCCCAACTGAAGCTTTCTTT.

The rearrangement joins TRBV28 to TRBJ1-2, with TRBD1 as a possible D gene (6 bases). Germline assignment: CDR1 MDHEN and CDR2 SYDVKM. CDR3 length: 15 amino acids. Trimming stripped 4 bases from V and 4 bases from J, with 16 bases between. This CDR3 is CASSSPTGPRYGYTF. The CDR3 nucleotides are TGTGCCAGCAGTTCGCCGACAGGACCCCGCTATGGCTACACCTTC.

The chain uses TRBV5-1 and TRBJ2-1; TRBD2 might be the D (5 bases). Germline V CDR1 and CDR2: SGHRS, YFSETQ. There are 16 residues in the CDR3. V was clipped by 0 bases and J by 6 bases, with 16 bases between them. The CDR3 sequence is CASSLGGGSTSNEQFF. The DNA for the CDR3 is TGCGCCAGCAGCTTGGGAGGCGGGTCCACCTCCAATGAGCAGTTCTTC.

This clone was counted once. V gene TRBV12-3 or TRBV12-4 combines with J gene TRBJ2-7; D is ambiguous. CDR3 length: 11 residues. Trimming stripped 4 bases from V and 3 bases from J, with 4 bases between. The CDR3 DNA follows: TGTGCCAGCAGTTATCTCTACGAGCAGTACTTC. Amino acid sequence: CASSYLYEQYF.

This chain links TRBV4-2 with TRBJ1-5; D is perhaps TRBD1 (6 bases). The CDR3 extends over 16 amino acids. Trimming left V 4 bases short and J 1 base short, with 14 bases between. Germline V CDR1 and CDR2: LGHNA, YNFKEQ. The CDR3 loop reads CASSPRQGGSNQPQHF. CDR3 nucleotide sequence: TGTGCCAGCAGCCCTCGGCAAGGGGGAAGCAATCAGCCCCAGCATTTT.

The chain is built from TRBV5-5 and TRBJ2-6; D perhaps matches TRBD1 (6 bases). V dropped 4 bases and J dropped 0 bases, with 11 bases sitting between them. The V gene's germline CDR1 is SGHKS and CDR2 YYEKEE (reference sequence). This CDR3 is 16 amino acids long. CDR3 sequence: CASSVTGTSGANVLTF. The CDR3 nucleotides are TGTGCCAGCAGCGTGACAGGCACCTCTGGGGCCAACGTCCTGACTTTC.

The chain carries TRBV5-8 and TRBJ1-2; D remains ambiguous. The germline CDR1 and CDR2 sequences are SGHTS and YDEGEE. The length of the CDR3 is 15 residues. V dropped 0 bases and J dropped 0 bases, with 9 bases sitting between them. The CDR3 spells CASSLDQRANYGYTF. The CDR3 DNA is TGTGCCAGCAGCTTGGATCAGAGGGCTAACTATGGCTACACCTTC.